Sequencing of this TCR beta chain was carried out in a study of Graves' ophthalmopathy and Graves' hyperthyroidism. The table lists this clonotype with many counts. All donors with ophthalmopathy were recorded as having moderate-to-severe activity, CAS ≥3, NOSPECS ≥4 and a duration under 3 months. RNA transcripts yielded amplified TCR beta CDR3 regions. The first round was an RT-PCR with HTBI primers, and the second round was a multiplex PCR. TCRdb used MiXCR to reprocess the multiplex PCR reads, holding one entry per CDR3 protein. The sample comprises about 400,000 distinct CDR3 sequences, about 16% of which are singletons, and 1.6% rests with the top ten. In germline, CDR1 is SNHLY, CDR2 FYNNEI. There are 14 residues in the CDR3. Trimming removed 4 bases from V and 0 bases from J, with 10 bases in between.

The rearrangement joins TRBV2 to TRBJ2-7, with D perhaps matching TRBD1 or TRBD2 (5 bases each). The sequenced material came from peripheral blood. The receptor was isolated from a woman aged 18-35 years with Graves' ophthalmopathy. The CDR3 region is CASSVKGSSYEQYF. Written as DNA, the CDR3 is TGTGCCAGCAGTGTTAAGGGGAGCTCCTACGAGCAGTACTTC.